The 16 T cell receptor beta chains below come from one sample, sequenced in a study of shared clonotypes between healthy human individuals. Profiling relied on immunoSEQ multiplex PCR, and the TCRdb table lists in-frame clones only, not all of them. The data contain approximately 700,000 clones, 73% of them singletons. The sample consisted of memory CD4+ T cells sorted from blood. Described subset: CD45RA-negative fraction. The receptors stem from a woman aged 30 to 39 in good health.

V and J are TRBV28 and TRBJ1-2; 9 bases agree with TRBD1. The CDR3 is 17 residues long. J lost 0 bases, V lost 6 bases, and 11 bases had no gene match. Germline V CDR1 and CDR2: MDHEN, SYDVKM. The CDR3 region has the DNA TGTGCCAGCAGCCCCTTTGACAGGGGGGATACTAACTATGGCTACACCTTC. Residues: CASSPFDRGDTNYGYTF.

This clone appeared a few times. The rearrangement links TRBV5-1 to TRBJ2-3; 9 bases are a match to TRBD1. Germline values: CDR1 SGHRS, CDR2 YFSETQ. J gave up 8 bases and V 4 bases, and 17 bases lay outside the gene matches. The CDR3 runs to 17 residues. The CDR3 nucleotides are TGCGCCAGCAGCGGACAGGGGAAGACTCGTACCAGGGTTACGCAGTATTTT. Protein product: CASSGQGKTRTRVTQYF. Supplemented by reference TRBV5-1 and TRBJ2-3, the full variable domain reads KAGVTQTPRYLIKTRGQQVTLSCSPISGHRSVSWYQQTPGQGLQFLFEYFSETQRNKGNFPGRFSGRQFSNSRSEMNVSTLELGDSALYLCASSGQGKTRTRVTQYFGPGTRLTVL.

The gene calls are TRBV7-9 and TRBJ1-4, with D tentatively TRBD1 (5 bases). Germline V gene data show CDR1 as SEHNR and CDR2 as FQNEAQ (reference sequence). CDR3 length equals 15 residues. Trimming removed 1 base at V and 7 bases at J, with 13 bases between. CDR3 sequence (DNA): TGTGCCAGCAGCTTAGGGGGCAGGGAAGCTGAAAAACTGTTTTTT. Protein sequence: CASSLGGREAEKLFF.

This clone was seen a handful of times. The chain combines TRBV2 with TRBJ1-5; D call uncertain. Germline-derived CDR1 and CDR2 are SNHLY and FYNNEI. This CDR3 contains 15 residues. Trimming cost V 7 bases and J 1 base, with 14 bases left between them. CDR3 DNA sequence: TGTGCCAGCAAATTAGCCCGAAGAAGCAATCAGCCCCAGCATTTT. Amino acid sequence: CASKLARRSNQPQHF. Looking up the rest from reference TRBV2 and TRBJ1-5 gives the full variable domain: EPEVTQTPSHQVTQMGQEVILRCVPISNHLYFYWYRQILGQKVEFLVSFYNNEISEKSEIFDDQFSVERPDGSNFTLKIRSTKLEDSAMYFCASKLARRSNQPQHFGDGTRLSIL.

The V call is TRBV28, the J call TRBJ1-2, with a weak D call TRBD1 (6 bases). Germline CDR1 MDHEN, CDR2 SYDVKM. The CDR3 sequence is 12 residues long. V lost 5 bases and J 4 bases, leaving 8 bases between the germline ends. The CDR3 DNA follows: TGTGCCAGCAGTGCAGGGGCCTATGGCTACACCTTC. Protein product: CASSAGAYGYTF.

The chain recombines TRBV7-2 with TRBJ2-3, with TRBD2 identical over 11 bases. This CDR3 has 16 amino acids. Germline assignment: CDR1 SGHTA and CDR2 FQGNSA. The junction had 10 bases not matched to a gene; V was cut back by 5 bases and J by 6 bases. For the CDR3, the DNA is TGTGCCAGCAGCGATTTAGCGGGGGGGGTCCCGGATACGCAGTATTTT. Encoded protein: CASSDLAGGVPDTQYF. The full variable domain, completed using reference TRBV7-2 and TRBJ2-3, is GAGVSQSPSNKVTEKGKDVELRCDPISGHTALYWYRQSLGQGLEFLIYFQGNSAPDKSGLPSDRFSAERTGGSVSTLTIQRTQQEDSAVYLCASSDLAGGVPDTQYFGPGTRLTVL.

This clone has only one observation. The chain employs TRBV7-8 and TRBJ2-3; D is undetermined. The length of the CDR3 is 15 residues. Germline CDR1 and CDR2: SGHVS and FQNEAQ. The V gene lost 1 base and the J gene lost 3 bases, with 11 bases spanning the gap. The CDR3 loop is CASSLGNGRTDTQYF. CDR3 bases: TGTGCCAGCAGCTTAGGAAACGGAAGGACAGATACGCAGTATTTT.

The gene calls are TRBV28 and TRBJ2-7; 10 positions match TRBD2. CDR1 and CDR2 from the germline V gene are MDHEN and SYDVKM. The CDR3 is 20 amino acids. The trim removed 5 bases at V and 2 bases at J, leaving 21 bases unmatched. For the CDR3, the DNA is TGTGCCAGCAGTCCCCTGGGCCGTATTCTAGCGGGAGACATCCCCTACGAGCAGTACTTC. This sequence encodes CASSPLGRILAGDIPYEQYF.

This clone was detected only once. This sequence joins TRBV29-1 and TRBJ2-7; TRBD1 matches at 7 bases. With V trimmed by 3 bases and J by 5 bases, 7 bases remained unmatched. The CDR3 extends over 13 amino acids. Germline values: CDR1 SQVTM, CDR2 ANQGSEA. The CDR3, as DNA: TGCAGCGTTGATAGGCAGGGGGTGAACGAGCAGTACTTC. Translating it yields CSVDRQGVNEQYF.

The chain links TRBV6-1 to TRBJ2-7, with unresolved D. The CDR3 contains 15 residues. Per germline, CDR1 MNHNS and CDR2 SASEGT. V lost 7 bases and J lost 0, with 16 bases in between. CDR3 bases: TGTGCCAGCAAAGGTACGGGCTTCGTCTCCTACGAGCAGTACTTC. It yields the protein CASKGTGFVSYEQYF.

This chain joins TRBV2 and TRBJ2-2; D is uncertain. Germline V gene sequence: CDR1 SNHLY, CDR2 FYNNEI. The CDR3 extends over 12 amino acids. The ends were cut back, 11 bases at V and 6 bases at J, with 13 bases in the middle. As DNA, the CDR3 is TGTGCCGCAGGTAGTAAGGCCGGGGAGCTGTTTTTT. Translated: CAAGSKAGELFF.

The chain links TRBV13 to TRBJ2-1; 8 positions match TRBD1. CDR1 is PRHDT and CDR2 is FYEKMQ in the germline V gene (reference sequence). The CDR3 has 15 amino acids. The V and J ends lost 5 bases and 4 bases, in that order; junction bases with no gene match: 7. CDR3 region: CASSPTGTGYNEQFF. In DNA form, the CDR3 reads TGTGCCAGCAGCCCCACCGGGACAGGTTACAATGAGCAGTTCTTC.

The J gene is TRBJ1-2, the V gene TRBV7-2; no reliable D call. The germline V gene has CDR1 SGHTA and CDR2 FQGNSA. V lost 3 bases, J lost 3 bases, and 8 bases lay in between. CDR3 length equals 13 residues. DNA for the CDR3: TGTGCCAGCAGCTTTGACCGGTACTATGGCTACACCTTC. It translates to CASSFDRYYGYTF.

The gene calls are TRBV19 and TRBJ1-1; D unresolved. CDR3 length: 12 residues. The V gene lost 7 bases and the J gene lost 0 bases, with 6 bases spanning the gap. Germline CDR1 is LNHDA and CDR2 is SQIVND (reference sequence). CDR3 DNA sequence: TGTGCCAGTACAGCTTTGAACACTGAAGCTTTCTTT. Translation gives CASTALNTEAFF.

This chain connects TRBV29-1 to TRBJ1-1; no firm D call. The V end lost 0 bases, the J end lost 0 bases, and 5 bases lay between the germline ends. The germline V gene has CDR1 SQVTM and CDR2 ANQGSEA. The CDR3 consists of 13 residues. CDR3 in amino acids: CSVEENLNTEAFF. As DNA, the CDR3 is TGCAGCGTTGAAGAAAACTTGAACACTGAAGCTTTCTTT.

About this clone: Other nucleotide sequences in the sample specify the same CDR3. This chain uses TRBV2 with TRBJ2-6, with D uncertain. This CDR3 has 13 amino acids. Trimming took 5 bases from V and 0 from J, leaving 2 bases between them. Germline V gives CDR1 SNHLY, CDR2 FYNNEI. CDR3 DNA sequence: TGTGCCAGCAGTCGCTCTGGGGCCAACGTCCTGACTTTC. It yields the protein CASSRSGANVLTF. Based on the CDR3 plus reference TRBV2 and TRBJ2-6, the full variable domain is EPEVTQTPSHQVTQMGQEVILRCVPISNHLYFYWYRQILGQKVEFLVSFYNNEISEKSEIFDDQFSVERPDGSNFTLKIRSTKLEDSAMYFCASSRSGANVLTFGAGSRLTVL.